This T cell receptor (beta chain) came from a study of T cell repertoires in cytomegalovirus infection. In its sample, this clonotype was seen a few times. MiXCR, run by TCRdb on the reads, gives a single entry per CDR3 protein. The sample has 200,000 or so distinct CDR3 sequences, roughly 19% seen once. The sequence was obtained from a human donor in good health (CMV status not recorded). Some clones in this sample may be carry-over from other donors' samples. What was sequenced was PBMCs.

For the CDR3, the DNA is TGTGCCACCAGCAGGATCCAGCGGGGGGGCCATGAGACCCAGTACTTC. Its protein product is CATSRIQRGGHETQYF. The chain uses TRBV15 and TRBJ2-5, with 10 bases identical to TRBD2. The ends lost 3 bases at V and 5 bases at J; junction bases unmatched: 9. Germline V gene data show CDR1 as LNHNV and CDR2 as YYDKDF (reference sequence). This CDR3 has 16 residues.